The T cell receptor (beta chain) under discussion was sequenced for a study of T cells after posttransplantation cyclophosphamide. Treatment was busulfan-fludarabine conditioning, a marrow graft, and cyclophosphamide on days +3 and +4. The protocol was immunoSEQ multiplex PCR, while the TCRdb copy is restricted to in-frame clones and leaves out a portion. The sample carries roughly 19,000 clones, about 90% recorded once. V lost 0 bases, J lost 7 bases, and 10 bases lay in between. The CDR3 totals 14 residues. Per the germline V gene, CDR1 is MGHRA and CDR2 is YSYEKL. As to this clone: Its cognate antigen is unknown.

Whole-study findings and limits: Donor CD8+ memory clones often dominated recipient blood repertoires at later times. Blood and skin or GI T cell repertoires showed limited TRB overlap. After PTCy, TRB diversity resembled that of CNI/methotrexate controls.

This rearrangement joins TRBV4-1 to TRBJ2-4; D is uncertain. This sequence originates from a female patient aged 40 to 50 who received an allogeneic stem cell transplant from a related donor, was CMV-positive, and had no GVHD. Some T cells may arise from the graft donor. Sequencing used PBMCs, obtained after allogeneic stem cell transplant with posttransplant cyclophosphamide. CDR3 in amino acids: CASSQDPSNNIQYF. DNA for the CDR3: TGCGCCAGCAGCCAAGATCCGTCTAACAACATTCAGTACTTC.